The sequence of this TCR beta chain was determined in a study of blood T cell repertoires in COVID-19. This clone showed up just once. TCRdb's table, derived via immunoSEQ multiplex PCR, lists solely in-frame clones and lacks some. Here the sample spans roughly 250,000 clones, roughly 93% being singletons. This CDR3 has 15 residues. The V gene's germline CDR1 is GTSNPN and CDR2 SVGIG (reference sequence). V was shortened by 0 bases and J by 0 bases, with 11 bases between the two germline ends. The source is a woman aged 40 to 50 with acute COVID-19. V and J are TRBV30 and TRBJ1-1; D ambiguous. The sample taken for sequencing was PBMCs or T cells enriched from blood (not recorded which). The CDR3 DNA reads TGTGCCTGGAGTGTACTAGGGCGGCTGAACACTGAAGCTTTCTTT. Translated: CAWSVLGRLNTEAFF.